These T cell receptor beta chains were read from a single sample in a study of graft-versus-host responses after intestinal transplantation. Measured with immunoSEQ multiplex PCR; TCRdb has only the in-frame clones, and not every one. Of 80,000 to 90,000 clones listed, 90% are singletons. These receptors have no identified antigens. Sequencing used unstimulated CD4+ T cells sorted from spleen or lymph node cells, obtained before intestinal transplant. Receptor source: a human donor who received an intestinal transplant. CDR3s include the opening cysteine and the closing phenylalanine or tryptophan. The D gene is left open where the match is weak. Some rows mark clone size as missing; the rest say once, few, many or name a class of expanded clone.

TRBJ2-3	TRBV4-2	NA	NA	TGTGCCAGCAGCCAAGGCCCAGACTACGTAGCGAGCACAGATACGCAGTATTTT	CASSQGPDYVASTDTQYF
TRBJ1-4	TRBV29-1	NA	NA	TGCGCCCTGGGGGGGGAGGAAAAACTGTTTTTT	CALGGEEKLFF
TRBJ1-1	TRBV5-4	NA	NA	TGTGCCAGCAGCTTGGCTGTGAACACTGAAGCTTTCTTT	CASSLAVNTEAFF
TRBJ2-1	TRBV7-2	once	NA	TGTGCCAGCAGCTTACGTAGGGAGAATGAGCAGTTCTTC	CASSLRRENEQFF
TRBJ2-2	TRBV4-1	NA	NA	TGCGCCAGCAGCTCCCCGGGTAGAGGTACCGGGGAGCTGTTTTTT	CASSSPGRGTGELFF
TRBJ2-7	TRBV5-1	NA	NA	TGCGCCAGCAGCTTGGAGGTGTGGGCCGCCGGCTACGAGCAGTACTTC	CASSLEVWAAGYEQYF
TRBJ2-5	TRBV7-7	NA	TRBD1	TGTGCTAGCAGCCCCAAGGGGCTCCCCGGGACAGAAAAACGGGGACCCCAGTACTTC	CASSPKGLPGTEKRGPQYF
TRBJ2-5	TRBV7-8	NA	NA	TGTGCCAGCAGCTTAGCGCGGGAGACCCAGTACTTC	CASSLARETQYF
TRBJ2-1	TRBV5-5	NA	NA	TGTGCCAGCAGCCCCCAGACAGGCAATGAGCAGTTCTTC	CASSPQTGNEQFF
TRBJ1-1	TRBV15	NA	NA	TGTGCCACCAGCAGACTCCCGGGGGGGAACACTGAAGCTTTCTTT	CATSRLPGGNTEAFF
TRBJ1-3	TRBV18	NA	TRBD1	TGTGCCAGCTCACCAATGACAGGGTCGAGTCATGGAAACACCATATATTTT	CASSPMTGSSHGNTIYF
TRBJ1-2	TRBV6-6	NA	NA	TGTGCCAGCAGGACAGCACCTTCGAACTATGGCTACACCTTC	CASRTAPSNYGYTF
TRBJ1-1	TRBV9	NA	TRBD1	TGTGCCAGCAGCCAGGGGGGGAACACTGAAGCTTTCTTT	CASSQGGNTEAFF
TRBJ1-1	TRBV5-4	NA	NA	TGTGCCAGCAGCTCCCGAGAGATGAACACTGAAGCTTTCTTT	CASSSREMNTEAFF
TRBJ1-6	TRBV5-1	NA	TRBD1	TGCGCCAGCAGCTTGGGGACGGCAGGGGGCTCACCCCTCCACTTT	CASSLGTAGGSPLHF
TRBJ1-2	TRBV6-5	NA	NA	TGTGCCAGCAGGGCGTGGGGGCAAAACTATGGCTACACCTTC	CASRAWGQNYGYTF
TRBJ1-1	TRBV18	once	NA	TGTGCCGGAGCCAGAGCGAACACTGAAGCTTTCTTT	CAGARANTEAFF
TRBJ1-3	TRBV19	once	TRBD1	TGTGCCAGTAGTATCAGGGGGCCTGGAAACACCATATATTTT	CASSIRGPGNTIYF
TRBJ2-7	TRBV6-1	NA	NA	TGTGCCAGCACCACCTATACCGGGACAACCTACGAGCAGTACTTC	CASTTYTGTTYEQYF
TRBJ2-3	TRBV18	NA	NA	TGTGCCAGCTCACCCGACAGTTTCGGCACAGATACGCAGTATTTT	CASSPDSFGTDTQYF
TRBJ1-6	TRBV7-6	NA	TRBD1	TGTGCCAGCAGCTTTGGGCCGCGACAGGGTGGAGGTTCACCCCTCCACTTT	CASSFGPRQGGGSPLHF
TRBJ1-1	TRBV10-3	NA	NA	TGTGCCATCAGCCCACAGGGGAACACTGAAGCTTTCTTT	CAISPQGNTEAFF
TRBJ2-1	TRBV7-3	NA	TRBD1	TGTGCCAGCAGCCTCGGACAGGGGGCTGGAGATGAGCAGTTCTTC	CASSLGQGAGDEQFF
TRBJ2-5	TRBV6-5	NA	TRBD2	TGTGCCAGCAGTTATAGCGGGGGGTATGGGGAGACCCAGTACTTC	CASSYSGGYGETQYF
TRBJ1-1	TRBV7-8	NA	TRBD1	TGTGCCAGCAGCTTAATGGGACAGGGGGCCACTGAAGCTTTCTTT	CASSLMGQGATEAFF
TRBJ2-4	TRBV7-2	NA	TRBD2	TGTGCCAGCAGCCAGGGACTAGCGGGGGGCATTCAGTACTTC	CASSQGLAGGIQYF
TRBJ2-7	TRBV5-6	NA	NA	TGTGCCAGCAGCTTGACCGGTTACGAGCAGTACTTC	CASSLTGYEQYF
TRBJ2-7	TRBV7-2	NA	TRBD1	TGTGCCAGCAGCCGCTCACAGGGGGCGGGTGAGCAGTACTTC	CASSRSQGAGEQYF
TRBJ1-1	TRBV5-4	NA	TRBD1	TGTGCCAGCAGCTTGGGGACAGGGGCCCCGAACACTGAAGCTTTCTTT	CASSLGTGAPNTEAFF
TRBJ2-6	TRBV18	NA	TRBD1	TGTGCCAGCTCACAAACAGGGGGCTCTGGGGCCAACGTCCTGACTTTC	CASSQTGGSGANVLTF
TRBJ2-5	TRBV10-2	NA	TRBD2	TGCGCCAGCAGTGATGTCGGTTCGGCTAGCGGGGGGTACTCGGGGGAGCAGTACTTC	CASSDVGSASGGYSGEQYF
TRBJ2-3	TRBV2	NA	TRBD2	TGTGCCAGCAGTGGCCTAGCGGGGGCGCAACGCCGCACAGATACGCAGTATTTT	CASSGLAGAQRRTDTQYF
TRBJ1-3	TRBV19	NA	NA	TGTGCCAGTGGCCCCCACGGAAACACCATATATTTT	CASGPHGNTIYF
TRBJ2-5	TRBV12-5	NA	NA	TGTGCTAGTGGTTTGCCCCCCACTGTTGCCGAAGAGACCCAGTACTTC	CASGLPPTVAEETQYF
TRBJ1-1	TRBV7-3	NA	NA	TGTGCCAGCAGCTTCCGACAAGCCACTGAAGCTTTCTTT	CASSFRQATEAFF
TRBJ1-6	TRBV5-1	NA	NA	TGCGCCAGCAGCTTGGTTGGAGGCTCACCCCTCCACTTT	CASSLVGGSPLHF
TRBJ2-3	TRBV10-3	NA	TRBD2	TGTGCCATCAGTGTCAGAGGACTAGCGGGGGGAAAAAATACGCAGTATTTT	CAISVRGLAGGKNTQYF
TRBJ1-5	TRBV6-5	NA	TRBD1	TGTGCCAGCAGTCCAGGGACAGGCCCTAGACAGCCCCAGCATTTT	CASSPGTGPRQPQHF
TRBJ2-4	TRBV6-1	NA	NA	TGTGCCAGCAGTGGGGGGGGGCTAGCCAAAAACATTCAGTACTTC	CASSGGGLAKNIQYF
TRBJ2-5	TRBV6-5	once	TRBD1	TGTGCCAGCAGTTCCTCCGACAGGGGACGTTCGGGGACCCAGTACTTC	CASSSSDRGRSGTQYF
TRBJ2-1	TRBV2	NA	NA	TGTGCCAGCAGCGCCCTGGGGGCGGGCACCAATGAGCAGTTCTTC	CASSALGAGTNEQFF
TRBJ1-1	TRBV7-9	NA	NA	TGTGCCAGCAGCTTATTGGGGGGGGGCAGGAAGAACACTGAAGCTTTCTTT	CASSLLGGGRKNTEAFF
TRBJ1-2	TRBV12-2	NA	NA	TGTGCAAGTCGCCCCCCGGATAGGACAGGGTGGTATGGCTACACCTTC	CASRPPDRTGWYGYTF
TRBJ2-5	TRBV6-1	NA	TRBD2	TGTGCCAGCAGTGAAGTTTGGGGGACTAGCGGCCCCTCGGGAGAGACCCAGTACTTC	CASSEVWGTSGPSGETQYF
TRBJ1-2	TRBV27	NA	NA	TGTGCCAGCAGTCCCTACAGGGTAGGCTATGGCTACACCTTC	CASSPYRVGYGYTF
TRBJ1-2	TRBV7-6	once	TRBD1	TGTGCCAGCAGCTTGGGGCAGGGGGACGGCTACACCTTC	CASSLGQGDGYTF
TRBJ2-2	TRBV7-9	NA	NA	TGTGCCAGCAGCTTCGAGGGGGAGCTGTTTTTT	CASSFEGELFF
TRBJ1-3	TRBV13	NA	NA	TGTGCCAGCAGCTTAGCCCACTCTGGAAACACCATATATTTT	CASSLAHSGNTIYF
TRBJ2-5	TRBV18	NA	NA	TGTGCCAGCTCACCACAAACGACAGGGAGGGAGACCCAGTACTTC	CASSPQTTGRETQYF
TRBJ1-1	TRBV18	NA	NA	TGTGCCAGCTTGTACCAGGCCAACACTGAAGCTTTCTTT	CASLYQANTEAFF
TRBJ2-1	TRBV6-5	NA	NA	TGTGCCAGCAGTACAGGGCAGAGCTACAATGAGCAGTTCTTC	CASSTGQSYNEQFF
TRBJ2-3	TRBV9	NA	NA	TGTGCCAGCAGCGTAGCTGGGGCATCGTGGACAGATACGCAGTATTTT	CASSVAGASWTDTQYF
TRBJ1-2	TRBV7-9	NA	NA	TGTGCCAGCTACGACAGCTATGGCTACACCTTC	CASYDSYGYTF
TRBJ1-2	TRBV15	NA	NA	TGTGCCACCAGCAGAGCAGGGGCCTATGGCTACACCTTC	CATSRAGAYGYTF
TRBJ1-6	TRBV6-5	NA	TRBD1	TGTGCCAGCAGCCAGGACAGGGGTTTGAGTTCACCCCTCCACTTT	CASSQDRGLSSPLHF